Included here is one T cell receptor (beta chain) sequence, with context. Its matching antigen is unknown. Notes on the study in general: Larger-cohort validation covered only one TCR beta V-J rearrangement. In terms of TCR gene usage, tumor memory CD4+ T cells clustered together with blood and lymph node memory CD4+ cells, as well as with lymph node naive CD4+ cells.

Constant-region reverse primers amplified full-length variable regions, followed by semi-nested Nested Universal Primer A PCR. TCRdb passed the 5' RACE reads through MiXCR, listing each CDR3 protein once. The sample has roughly 55,000 distinct CDR3 sequences; roughly a quarter are singletons. This CDR3 is 16 amino acids long. Germline assignment: CDR1 SEHNR and CDR2 FQNEAQ (reference sequence). V was pared by 3 bases and J by 3 bases, with 4 bases of the junction left unmatched. Purified naive CD4+ T cells were depleted of CD25+ Tregs. The sequence was collected from a female donor with breast cancer. V usage is TRBV7-9 and J usage is TRBJ2-3; 12 nucleotides match TRBD2. Sequences were obtained from tumor-infiltrating naive CD4+ T cells sorted from the breast tumor. Subset of the sample: naive CD4+ T cells, CD4+CD45RA+CD25-. CDR3 loop: CASSFLAGGGTDTQYF. DNA for the CDR3: TGTGCCAGCAGCTTCCTAGCGGGGGGGGGGACAGATACGCAGTATTTT.